This T cell receptor (beta chain) originates from a study of blood T cell repertoires in COVID-19 (dated by TCRdb to 2018 to 2020). With respect to the entire study: Samples from collaborators originated in the United States, Italy and Spain and spanned both the acute and convalescent phases of COVID-19. The prospective study material was composed of cDNA or gDNA derived from T cells, B-cell-depleted T cells, or PBMCs. Deeply sampled blood TCRbeta repertoires from subjects exposed to, actively infected with, or recovered from COVID-19 were included in the dataset. The repertoires were made available in a free public database intended to serve as a resource for research on the immune response to SARS-CoV-2. The samples were drawn from two sources: the first 160 participants of the ongoing ImmuneRACE study, and 950 to 1,500 subjects contributed by 6 global collaborators. A de-identified subject ID, COVID-19 status, age in years and sex were almost always included in the sample metadata. Where HLA class I and class II types were available, the types were taken from metadata supplied by the sample provider, not from assay-based typing.

At one collaborating source in Seattle, patients were enrolled during active infection and were followed longitudinally through the course of disease. The collaborating institutions used their own protocols to collect whole blood in K2EDTA tubes. For TCRbeta analysis, collaborators shipped samples as frozen whole blood, isolated PBMCs, or DNA extracted from either of those sample types. Overall results and qualifications from the work: Clinical and demographic metadata were provided uncurated, with the amount varying by source and participant.

Comment on this clone: Its antigen remains unidentified. The input lacks base qualities; no much larger clone sits a single base away.

TCRbeta CDR3 regions were amplified from genomic DNA by means of the immunoSEQ Assay, a bias-controlled multiplex PCR. Concerning the study's data processing: The number of nucleated cells in each sample was estimated by amplification of reference gene primers within the assay. To quantify the absolute abundance of each unique TCRbeta CDR3 rearrangement, sequence reads were collapsed and filtered. For each sample, productive Simpson clonality was calculated as the square root of Simpson's diversity index across productive rearrangements. Not all clones reach the TCRdb copy of this immuneACCESS table, which keeps in-frame sequences only. Checked studies attribute under half of the gap to unresolved V genes and leave the rest unexplained. V and J calls and clone size come straight from that table; D and trimming were deduced from the DNA. Recorded for this sample are tens of thousands of clones; 80% to 85% of them occurred a single time. The leading ten clones occupy around 10% of the sample.

The receptor was derived from a man older than 75 with COVID-19, enrolled during active disease. Sequencing input: peripheral blood.

In nucleotide form, the sequence is TGTGCCAGCAGCGCTACTGTTTCTAGTTTACACAATGAGCAGTTCTTC. Translated, this gives CASSATVSSLHNEQFF. The chain is encoded by TRBV5-6 joined to TRBJ2-1; a confident D gene designation cannot be given. The CDR3 sequence holds 16 residues, the cysteine and phenylalanine included. Left in the record is the CDR3 DNA by itself, 48 bases read in frame from the first base. For CDR1 and CDR2, the germline V gene lists SGHDT and YYEEEE. The trim is 4 bases for V and 5 bases for J, with a gap of 19 bases between the germline ends.